This TCR beta chain is from a study of Ad26.COV2.S vaccination and SARS-CoV-2 variants. Overall study: Recipients of Ad26.COV2.S got it intramuscularly, once or twice 56 days apart. Study-wide points: Recipients of vaccine and of placebo showed similar breadth of their non-spike TCR repertoires.

This CDR3 has 14 amino acids. V lost 5 bases and J lost 4; bases outside the gene matches: 6. Germline CDR1 LGHNA, CDR2 YSLEER. Regarding treatment: about 20 received Ad26.COV2.S at low or high dose, single or two shots; roughly 5 received placebo; per-sample allocation not given. It was on day 63 after the first vaccine or placebo injection that samples were taken. Libraries were prepared by immunoSEQ multiplex PCR; TCRdb keeps only in-frame clonotypes and omits some of them. The sample contains more than 300,000 clones, roughly 86% of which appear only once. Comments on this clone: Its target is not known.

This TCR came from a person aged 18-60 years who received the Ad26.COV2.S COVID-19 vaccine or a placebo. This chain connects TRBV4-3 to TRBJ1-2; 8 positions match TRBD1. Material: peripheral blood, obtained in a trial of Ad26.COV2.S vaccine versus placebo. In DNA, the CDR3 is TGCGCCAGCAGCTCTGGACAGGGAAGCTATGGCTACACCTTC. It yields the protein CASSSGQGSYGYTF.